This note documents a single T cell receptor beta chain sequence. Seattle patients were enrolled while actively infected and followed longitudinally. Authors' methods: It was from reference gene primer amplification that nucleated cell counts were estimated. The protocol was immunoSEQ multiplex PCR, while the TCRdb copy is restricted to in-frame clones and leaves out a portion. V, J and clone size were drawn from that table, and D and trimming were deduced from the DNA. The repertoire holds more than 250,000 clones, about nine tenths seen once, with 1.5% to 2% in the top ten. The J segment lost 2 bases and the V segment lost 4 bases, leaving 2 bases of the junction unmatched. There are 14 residues in the CDR3. Germline-derived CDR1 and CDR2 are SGHRS and YFSETQ. The data belong to a study of blood T cell repertoires in COVID-19. For the study at large: Some COVID-19 samples were acute and others convalescent; all came from the United States, Italy and Spain. In each case, the material was cDNA or gDNA derived from T cells, B-cell-depleted T cells, or PBMCs.

Sequencing was done on a sample of peripheral blood. The chain carries TRBV5-1 and TRBJ2-2; TRBD1 matches 7 bases. This TCR was recovered from a woman in her twenties or thirties with COVID-19, enrolled during active disease. CDR3 sequence (DNA): TGCGCCAGCAGCCGGGACAGAAACACCGGGGAGCTGTTTTTT. Translating gives CASSRDRNTGELFF.